This T cell receptor beta chain was documented in a study of blood T cell repertoires in COVID-19. The V gene's germline CDR1 is SSHAT and CDR2 FNYEAQ (reference sequence). This CDR3 is 13 amino acids long. The protocol was immunoSEQ multiplex PCR, while the TCRdb copy is restricted to in-frame clones and leaves out a portion. The sample gives some 200,000 clones, approximately 80% of which show up once; 12% is in the top ten. As for this clone: One junction end disagrees with the germline gene, perhaps due to a read error.

The V and J genes are TRBV7-7 and TRBJ2-1, with D hard to call. The sequence was collected from a man aged 35-49 years who had recovered from COVID-19. What was sequenced was PBMCs or T cells enriched from blood (not recorded which). For the CDR3, the DNA is TGTGCCAGCAGCTTAGATGTGGGCAATGAGCAGCTCTTC. This translates into CASSLDVGNEQLF.